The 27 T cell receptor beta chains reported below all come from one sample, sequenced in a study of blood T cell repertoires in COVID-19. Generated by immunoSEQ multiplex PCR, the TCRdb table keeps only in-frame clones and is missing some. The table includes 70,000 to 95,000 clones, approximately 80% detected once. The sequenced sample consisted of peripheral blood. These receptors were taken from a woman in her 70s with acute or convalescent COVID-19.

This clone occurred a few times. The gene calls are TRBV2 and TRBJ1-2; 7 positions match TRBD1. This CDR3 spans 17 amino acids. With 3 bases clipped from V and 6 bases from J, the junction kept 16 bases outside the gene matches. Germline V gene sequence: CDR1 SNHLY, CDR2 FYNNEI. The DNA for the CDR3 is TGTGCCAGCAGTGAGGCACAGGGGCCCTTCTCCCCGAATGGCTACACCTTC. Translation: CASSEAQGPFSPNGYTF.

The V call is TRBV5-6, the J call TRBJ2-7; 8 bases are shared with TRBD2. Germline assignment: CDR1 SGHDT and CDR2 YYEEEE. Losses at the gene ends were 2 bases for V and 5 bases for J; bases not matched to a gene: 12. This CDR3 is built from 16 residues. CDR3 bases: TGTGCCAGCAGCTTTAGTCCTAGCGGGTCGCAAGACGAGCAGTACTTC. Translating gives CASSFSPSGSQDEQYF.

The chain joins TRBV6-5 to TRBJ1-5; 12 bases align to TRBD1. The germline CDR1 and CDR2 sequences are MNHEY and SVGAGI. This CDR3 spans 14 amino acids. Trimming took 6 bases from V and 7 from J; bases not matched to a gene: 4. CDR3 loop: CASSGTGGWQPQHF. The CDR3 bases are TGTGCCAGCAGCGGGACAGGGGGCTGGCAGCCCCAGCATTTT.

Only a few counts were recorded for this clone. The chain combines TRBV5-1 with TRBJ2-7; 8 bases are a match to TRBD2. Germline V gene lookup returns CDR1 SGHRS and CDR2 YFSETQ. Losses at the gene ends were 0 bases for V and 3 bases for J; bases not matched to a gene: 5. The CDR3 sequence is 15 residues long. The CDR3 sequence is CASSLVFSGNYEQYF. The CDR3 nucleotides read TGCGCCAGCAGCTTGGTTTTTAGCGGGAACTACGAGCAGTACTTC.

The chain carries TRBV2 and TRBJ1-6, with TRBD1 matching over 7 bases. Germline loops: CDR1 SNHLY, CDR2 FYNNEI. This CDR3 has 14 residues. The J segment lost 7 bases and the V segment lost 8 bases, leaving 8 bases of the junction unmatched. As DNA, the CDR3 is TGTGCCAGCGCGGCCCGGGACAGAAATTCACCCCTCCACTTT. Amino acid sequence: CASAARDRNSPLHF.

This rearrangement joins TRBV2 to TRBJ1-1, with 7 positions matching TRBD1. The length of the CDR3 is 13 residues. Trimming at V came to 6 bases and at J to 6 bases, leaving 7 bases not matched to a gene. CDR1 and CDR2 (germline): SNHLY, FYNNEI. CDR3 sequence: CASRQTRGAEAFF. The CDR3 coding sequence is TGTGCCAGCAGACAAACCAGGGGGGCTGAAGCTTTCTTT.

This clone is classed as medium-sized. CDR3 nucleotides: TGTGCCAGTGGGGGACTAGCGAGTTCCGGGGAGCTGTTTTTT. This encodes CASGGLASSGELFF. The V call is TRBV10-3, the J call TRBJ2-2; 10 bases map to TRBD2. The germline CDR1 and CDR2 sequences are ENHRY and SYGVKD. CDR3 size: 14 residues. V lost 10 bases and J lost 6; bases outside the gene matches: 8.

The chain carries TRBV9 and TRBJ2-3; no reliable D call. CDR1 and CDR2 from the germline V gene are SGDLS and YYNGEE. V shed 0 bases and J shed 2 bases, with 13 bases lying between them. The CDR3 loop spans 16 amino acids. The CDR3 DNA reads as TGTGCCAGCAGCGTAGACAAGTTCCCGATCACAGATACGCAGTATTTT. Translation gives CASSVDKFPITDTQYF.

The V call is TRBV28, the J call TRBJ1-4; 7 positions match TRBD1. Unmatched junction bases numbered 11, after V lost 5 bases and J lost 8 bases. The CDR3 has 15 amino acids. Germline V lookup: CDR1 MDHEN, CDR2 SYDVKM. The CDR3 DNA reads TGTGCCAGCAGTACACTAACAGGGGAAGAAGAAAAACTGTTTTTT. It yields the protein CASSTLTGEEEKLFF.

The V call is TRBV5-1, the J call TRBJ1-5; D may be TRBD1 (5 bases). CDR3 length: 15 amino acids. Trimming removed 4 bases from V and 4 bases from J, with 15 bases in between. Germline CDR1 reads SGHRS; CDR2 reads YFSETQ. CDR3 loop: CASSVEPGKNQPQHF. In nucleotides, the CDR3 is TGCGCCAGCAGCGTAGAACCAGGGAAAAATCAGCCCCAGCATTTT.

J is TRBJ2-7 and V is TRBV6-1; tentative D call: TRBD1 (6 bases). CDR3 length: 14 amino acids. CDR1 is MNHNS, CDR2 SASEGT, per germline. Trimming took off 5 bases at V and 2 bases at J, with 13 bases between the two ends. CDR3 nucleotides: TGTGCCAGCAGTTTTATGTGGGACACCTACGAGCAGTACTTC. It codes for CASSFMWDTYEQYF.

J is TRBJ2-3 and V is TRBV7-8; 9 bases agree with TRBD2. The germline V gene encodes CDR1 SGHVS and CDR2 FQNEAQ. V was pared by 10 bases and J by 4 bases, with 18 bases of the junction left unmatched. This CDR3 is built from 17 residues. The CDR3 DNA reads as TGTGCCACCCTACTAGCTAGCGGGGTGTCGGTGTCAGATACGCAGTATTTT. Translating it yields CATLLASGVSVSDTQYF.

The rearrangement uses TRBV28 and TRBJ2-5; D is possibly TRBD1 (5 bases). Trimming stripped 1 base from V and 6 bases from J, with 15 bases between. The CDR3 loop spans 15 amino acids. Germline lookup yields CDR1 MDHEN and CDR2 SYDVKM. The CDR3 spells CASSLSVQGGKTQYF. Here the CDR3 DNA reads TGTGCCAGCAGTTTATCGGTCCAGGGTGGGAAGACCCAGTACTTC.

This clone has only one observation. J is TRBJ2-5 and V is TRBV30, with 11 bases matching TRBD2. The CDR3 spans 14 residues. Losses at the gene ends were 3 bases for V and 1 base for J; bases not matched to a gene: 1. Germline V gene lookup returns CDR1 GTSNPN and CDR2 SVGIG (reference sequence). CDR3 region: CAWRLAGAQETQYF. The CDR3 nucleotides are TGTGCCTGGAGACTAGCGGGGGCCCAAGAGACCCAGTACTTC.

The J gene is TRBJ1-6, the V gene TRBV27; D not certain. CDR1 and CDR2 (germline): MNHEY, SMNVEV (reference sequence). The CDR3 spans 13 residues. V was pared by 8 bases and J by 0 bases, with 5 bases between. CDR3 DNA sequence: TGTGCCAGCGGCACCTCCTATAATTCACCCCTCCACTTT. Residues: CASGTSYNSPLHF.

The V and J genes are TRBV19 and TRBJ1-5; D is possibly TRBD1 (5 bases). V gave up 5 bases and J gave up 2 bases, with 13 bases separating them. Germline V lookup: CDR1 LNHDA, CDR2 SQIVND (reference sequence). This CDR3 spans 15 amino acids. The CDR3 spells CASSLGDSRNQPQHF. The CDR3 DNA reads TGTGCCAGTAGTCTTGGTGACAGTCGCAATCAGCCCCAGCATTTT.

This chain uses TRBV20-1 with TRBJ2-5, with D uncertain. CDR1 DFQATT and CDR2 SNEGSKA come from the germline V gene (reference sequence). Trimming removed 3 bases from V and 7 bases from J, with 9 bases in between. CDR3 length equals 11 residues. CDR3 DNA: TGCAGTGCTAGGCTACTCCGGACCCAGTACTTC. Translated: CSARLLRTQYF.

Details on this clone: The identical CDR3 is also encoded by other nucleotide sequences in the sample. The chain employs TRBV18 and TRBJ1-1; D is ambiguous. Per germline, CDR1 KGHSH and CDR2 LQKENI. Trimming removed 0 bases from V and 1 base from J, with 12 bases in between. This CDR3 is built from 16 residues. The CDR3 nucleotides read TGTGCCAGCTCACCACCGAGCAGGCGACAGAACACTGAAGCTTTCTTT. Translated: CASSPPSRRQNTEAFF.

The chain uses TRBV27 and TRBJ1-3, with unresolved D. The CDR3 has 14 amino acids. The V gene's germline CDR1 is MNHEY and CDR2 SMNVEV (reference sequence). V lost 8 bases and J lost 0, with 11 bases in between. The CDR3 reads CASRAYFSGNTIYF. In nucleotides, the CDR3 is TGTGCCAGCCGCGCCTACTTCTCTGGAAACACCATATATTTT.

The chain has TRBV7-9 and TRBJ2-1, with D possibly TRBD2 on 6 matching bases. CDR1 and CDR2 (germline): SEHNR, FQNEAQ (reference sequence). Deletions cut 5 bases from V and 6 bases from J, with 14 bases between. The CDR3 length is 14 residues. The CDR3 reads CASSGEVGPNEQFF. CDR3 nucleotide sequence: TGTGCCAGCAGCGGGGAGGTTGGCCCCAATGAGCAGTTCTTC.

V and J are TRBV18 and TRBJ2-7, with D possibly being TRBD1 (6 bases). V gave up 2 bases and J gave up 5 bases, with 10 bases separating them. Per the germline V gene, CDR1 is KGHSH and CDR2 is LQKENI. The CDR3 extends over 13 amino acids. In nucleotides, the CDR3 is TGTGCCAGCTCACCAGGGACATACCACGAGCAGTACTTC. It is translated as CASSPGTYHEQYF.

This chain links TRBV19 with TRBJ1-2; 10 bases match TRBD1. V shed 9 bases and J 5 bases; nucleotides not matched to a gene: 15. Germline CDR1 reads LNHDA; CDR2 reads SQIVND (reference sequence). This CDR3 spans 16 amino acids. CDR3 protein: CASLPTGGDFGYGYTF. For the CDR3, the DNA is TGTGCCAGCCTCCCGACAGGGGGCGATTTTGGGTATGGCTACACCTTC.

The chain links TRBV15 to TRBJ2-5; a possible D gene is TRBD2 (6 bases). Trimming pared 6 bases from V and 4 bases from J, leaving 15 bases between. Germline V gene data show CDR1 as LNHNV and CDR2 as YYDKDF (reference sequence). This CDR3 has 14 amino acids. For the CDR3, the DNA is TGTGCCACCAGTATCGAACTAGCTGCAGAGACCCAGTACTTC. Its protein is CATSIELAAETQYF.

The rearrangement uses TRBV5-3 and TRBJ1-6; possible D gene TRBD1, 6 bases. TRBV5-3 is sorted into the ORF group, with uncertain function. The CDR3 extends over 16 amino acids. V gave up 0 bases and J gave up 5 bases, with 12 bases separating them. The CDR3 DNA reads TGTGCCAGAAGCTTGGAGGCAGGGGAAGATAATTCACCCCTCCACTTT. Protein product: CARSLEAGEDNSPLHF.

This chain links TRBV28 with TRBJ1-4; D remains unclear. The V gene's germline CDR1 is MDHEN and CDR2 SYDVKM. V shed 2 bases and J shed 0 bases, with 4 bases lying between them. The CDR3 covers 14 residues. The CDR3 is CASSLRSTNEKLFF. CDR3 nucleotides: TGTGCCAGCAGTTTACGGTCAACTAATGAAAAACTGTTTTTT.

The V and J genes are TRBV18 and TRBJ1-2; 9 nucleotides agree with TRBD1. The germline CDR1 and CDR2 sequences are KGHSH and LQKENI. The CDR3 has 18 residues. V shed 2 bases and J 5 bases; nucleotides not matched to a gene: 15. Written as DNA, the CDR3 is TGTGCCAGCTCACCATCTTCCGGGACAGGGCCGATTCGGTATGGCTACACCTTC. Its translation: CASSPSSGTGPIRYGYTF.

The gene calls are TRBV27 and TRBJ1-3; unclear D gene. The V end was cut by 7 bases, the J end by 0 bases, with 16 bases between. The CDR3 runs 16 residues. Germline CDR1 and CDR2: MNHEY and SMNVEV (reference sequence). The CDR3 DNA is TGTGCCAGCAACCTGGACGGGAAGTTCTCTGGAAACACCATATATTTT. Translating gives CASNLDGKFSGNTIYF.